The 23 T cell receptor beta chains below come from one sample, sequenced in a study of blood T cell repertoires in COVID-19. This table comes from immunoSEQ multiplex PCR, and its TCRdb copy is limited to in-frame clones, with some not included. This table has around 370,000 clones, around nine tenths appearing once. Specimen: peripheral blood. These receptors were obtained from a woman between 18 and 29 years old who had recovered from COVID-19.

CDR3 DNA sequence: TGTGCCATCAGAGGGACAGGGGGCTTAGATACGCAGTATTTT. Translation gives CAIRGTGGLDTQYF. The rearrangement uses TRBV10-3 and TRBJ2-3, with 12 bases aligning to TRBD1. V lost 6 bases to trimming and J lost 5 bases; unmatched junction nucleotides: 3. Germline V lookup: CDR1 ENHRY, CDR2 SYGVKD. The CDR3 consists of 14 residues.

This chain uses TRBV5-1 with TRBJ2-3; D is perhaps TRBD2 (6 bases). Deletions cut 5 bases from V and 0 bases from J, with 10 bases between. The CDR3 is made up of 14 amino acids. The germline gives CDR1 SGHRS, CDR2 YFSETQ. The CDR3 sequence is CASSRGSSTDTQYF. In DNA form, the CDR3 reads TGCGCCAGCAGTCGGGGGAGTAGCACAGATACGCAGTATTTT.

This chain uses TRBV19 with TRBJ1-2, with 7 nucleotides matching TRBD1. V was pared by 9 bases and J by 5 bases, with 15 bases of the junction left unmatched. The CDR3 sequence is 15 residues long. Germline-derived CDR1 and CDR2 are LNHDA and SQIVND (reference sequence). The CDR3 nucleotides are TGTGCCAGCGGGACAGATATATCCCTTTTATATGGCTACACCTTC. This sequence encodes CASGTDISLLYGYTF.

This rearrangement joins TRBV4-3 to TRBJ2-2; D uncertain. The V end lost 6 bases, the J end lost 6 bases, and 11 bases lay between the germline ends. CDR3 length: 13 amino acids. CDR1 is LGHNA and CDR2 is YSLEER in the germline V gene. The CDR3 DNA reads as TGCGCCAGCAGTGGCCGCCCATCCGGGGAGCTGTTTTTT. Translating gives CASSGRPSGELFF.

The gene calls are TRBV28 and TRBJ2-7; 8 nucleotides align to TRBD1. The CDR3 sequence is 15 residues long. With V trimmed by 7 bases and J by 3 bases, 11 bases remained unmatched. Germline values: CDR1 MDHEN, CDR2 SYDVKM. This chain's CDR3 is CASKNRGANVYEQYV. CDR3 nucleotide sequence: TGTGCCAGCAAAAACAGGGGGGCGAACGTCTACGAGCAGTACGTC.

The rearrangement links TRBV6-2 or TRBV6-3 to TRBJ2-7; 9 bases line up with TRBD2. Trimming took 5 bases from V and 4 from J; bases not matched to a gene: 12. The CDR3 length is 16 residues. Germline lookup yields CDR1 MNHEY and CDR2 SVGEGT. The CDR3 DNA is TGTGCCAGCAGTGCCCCGGGGGCGGGAGGGCCATACGAGCAGTACGTC. Translated: CASSAPGAGGPYEQYV.

The chain recombines TRBV9 with TRBJ2-3, with 12 bases matching TRBD2. This CDR3 is built from 17 residues. Germline values: CDR1 SGDLS, CDR2 YYNGEE. Trimming at V came to 8 bases and at J to 0 bases, leaving 10 bases not matched to a gene. As DNA, the CDR3 is TGTGCCAGTTATTGGACTAGCGGGGCCCATAGCACAGATACGCAGTATTTT. Its protein is CASYWTSGAHSTDTQYF.

This chain connects TRBV4-1 to TRBJ2-1; TRBD2 aligns across 11 bases. The CDR3 sequence is 17 residues long. Germline V CDR1 and CDR2: MGHRA, YSYEKL. V was pared by 0 bases and J by 7 bases, with 8 bases of the junction left unmatched. The CDR3 region has the DNA TGCGCCAGCAGCCAAGAAGTCCTAGCGGGGGGAGGGAATGAGCAGTTCTTC. It translates to CASSQEVLAGGGNEQFF.

The chain has TRBV30 and TRBJ1-5; D is perhaps TRBD1 (6 bases). Trimming shortened V by 5 bases and J by 6 bases, and 14 bases separated the two germline ends. The CDR3 is made up of 13 amino acids. In germline, CDR1 is GTSNPN, CDR2 SVGIG (reference sequence). In nucleotides, the CDR3 is TGTGCCTGGTGCGGGGGGCCTGGTCAGCCCCAGCATTTT. Residues: CAWCGGPGQPQHF.

This clone appeared once. V usage is TRBV5-8 and J usage is TRBJ2-3; TRBD1 might be the D (6 bases). This CDR3 has 15 residues. Trimming removed 6 bases from V and 0 bases from J, with 14 bases in between. The V gene's germline CDR1 is SGHTS and CDR2 YDEGEE. The CDR3 DNA reads as TGTGCCAGCACCAAACGGACAGACAGCACAGATACGCAGTATTTT. It translates to CASTKRTDSTDTQYF. Variable domain in full (rest from reference TRBV5-8 and TRBJ2-3): EAGVTQSPTHLIKTRGQQATLRCSPISGHTSVYWYQQALGLGLQFLLWYDEGEERNRGNFPPRFSGRQFPNYSSELNVNALELEDSALYLCASTKRTDSTDTQYFGPGTRLTVL.

This sequence joins TRBV4-1 and TRBJ2-2; 8 bases match TRBD1. Germline CDR1 and CDR2: MGHRA and YSYEKL. This CDR3 comprises 14 residues. Germline trimming cut 4 bases from V and 8 bases from J; bases unmatched to any gene: 6. CDR3 coding DNA: TGCGCCAGCAGCCCCCGACAGGGGACTGGGGAGCTGTTTTTT. Translation gives CASSPRQGTGELFF.

In its sample, this clone was seen a few times. V gene TRBV24-1 combines with J gene TRBJ2-2; the D is unclear. V was clipped by 1 base and J by 4 bases, with 6 bases between them. The CDR3 extends over 14 amino acids. Per germline, CDR1 KGHDR and CDR2 SFDVKD. CDR3 sequence: CATSDFIGTGELFF. The CDR3 coding sequence is TGTGCCACCAGTGATTTTATCGGCACCGGGGAGCTGTTTTTT.

J is TRBJ1-6 and V is TRBV4-3; possibly TRBD1 for D (6 bases). With 1 base removed from V and 1 base from J, the gap between germline ends came to 14 bases. The CDR3 loop spans 18 amino acids. CDR1 and CDR2 from the germline V gene are LGHNA and YSLEER. The CDR3 DNA is TGCGCCAGCAGCCAAGTAGGGGGGGGAAGTTCCTATAATTCACCCCTCCACTTT. It translates to CASSQVGGGSSYNSPLHF.

This chain connects TRBV7-9 to TRBJ1-1; 8 bases align to TRBD1. The CDR3 sequence is 15 residues long. Germline values: CDR1 SEHNR, CDR2 FQNEAQ (reference sequence). Losses at the gene ends were 5 bases for V and 0 bases for J; bases not matched to a gene: 5. CDR3 in amino acids: CASSVRQGLNTEAFF. CDR3 nucleotides: TGTGCCAGCAGCGTCCGACAGGGGCTGAACACTGAAGCTTTCTTT. Looking up the rest from reference TRBV7-9 and TRBJ1-1 gives the full variable domain: DTGVSQNPRHKITKRGQNVTFRCDPISEHNRLYWYRQTLGQGPEFLTYFQNEAQLEKSRLLSDRFSAERPKGSFSTLEIQRTEQGDSAMYLCASSVRQGLNTEAFFGQGTRLTVV.

The rearrangement uses TRBV5-1 and TRBJ2-3, with D unclear. CDR1 and CDR2 (germline): SGHRS, YFSETQ. The CDR3 contains 11 residues. V lost 4 bases and J 4 bases, leaving 4 bases between the germline ends. CDR3 residues: CASSHSDTQYF. CDR3 nucleotides: TGCGCCAGCAGCCATTCAGATACGCAGTATTTT.

The V and J genes are TRBV5-1 and TRBJ2-1, with 7 bases aligning to TRBD1. The CDR3 is 12 residues long. CDR1 is SGHRS, CDR2 YFSETQ, per germline. The V segment lost 7 bases and the J segment 7 bases; nucleotides outside the gene matches: 5. CDR3 amino acids: CASGPRGNEQFF. Here the CDR3 DNA reads TGCGCCAGCGGGCCCAGGGGGAATGAGCAGTTCTTC. The complete variable domain, with remaining parts taken from reference TRBV5-1 and TRBJ2-1, reads KAGVTQTPRYLIKTRGQQVTLSCSPISGHRSVSWYQQTPGQGLQFLFEYFSETQRNKGNFPGRFSGRQFSNSRSEMNVSTLELGDSALYLCASGPRGNEQFFGPGTRLTVL.

The chain is built from TRBV5-1 and TRBJ1-3, with a weak D call TRBD1 (6 bases). V lost 2 bases to trimming and J lost 3 bases, with 6 bases between them. Germline CDR1 and CDR2: SGHRS and YFSETQ. This CDR3 contains 13 residues. The CDR3 region has the DNA TGCGCCAGCAGCTTACAGGGTGGAAACACCATATATTTT. This gives the protein CASSLQGGNTIYF.

The chain carries TRBV15 and TRBJ1-3; TRBD1 agrees at 7 bases. J was trimmed by 4 bases and V by 1 base; bases with no gene match: 4. CDR1 and CDR2 from the germline V gene are LNHNV and YYDKDF (reference sequence). The CDR3 is 15 residues long. CDR3 residues: CATSRATGQGNTIYF. The CDR3, as DNA: TGTGCCACCAGCAGAGCCACGGGACAGGGAAACACCATATATTTT.

J is TRBJ2-5 and V is TRBV4-3, with 7 bases that match TRBD2. V lost 4 bases and J lost 9; bases outside the gene matches: 5. This CDR3 is 12 amino acids long. The germline gives CDR1 LGHNA, CDR2 YSLEER. The DNA for the CDR3 is TGCGCCAGCAGCCTATCTCGGGGGGCCCAGTACTTC. This gives the protein CASSLSRGAQYF.

The rearrangement links TRBV19 to TRBJ1-1; TRBD1 agrees at 9 bases. This CDR3 region has 14 residues. The germline gives CDR1 LNHDA, CDR2 SQIVND (reference sequence). The J segment lost 10 bases and the V segment lost 1 base, leaving 7 bases of the junction unmatched. The CDR3 reads CASSIGAGTGRAFF. CDR3 in DNA: TGTGCCAGTAGTATAGGCGCCGGGACAGGGAGAGCTTTCTTT.

The chain combines TRBV2 with TRBJ1-2; D might be TRBD1 (5 bases). This CDR3 spans 14 amino acids. CDR1 and CDR2 from the germline V gene are SNHLY and FYNNEI. V gave up 5 bases and J gave up 0 bases, with 10 bases separating them. The CDR3, as DNA: TGTGCCAGCAGTAGCGGGGGGGCTAACTATGGCTACACCTTC. Translating it yields CASSSGGANYGYTF. The full variable domain, its missing parts supplied by reference TRBV2 and TRBJ1-2, is EPEVTQTPSHQVTQMGQEVILRCVPISNHLYFYWYRQILGQKVEFLVSFYNNEISEKSEIFDDQFSVERPDGSNFTLKIRSTKLEDSAMYFCASSSGGANYGYTFGSGTRLTVV.

This clone appeared once. The gene calls are TRBV7-8 and TRBJ1-2; tentatively, D is TRBD1 (6 bases). The CDR3 length is 14 residues. Trimming took off 5 bases at V and 6 bases at J, with 16 bases between the two ends. Germline loops: CDR1 SGHVS, CDR2 FQNEAQ. CDR3 nucleotides: TGTGCCAGCAGCCAAATGGGACAATTTAATGGCTACACCTTC. Residues: CASSQMGQFNGYTF. Full variable domain (remainder filled in from reference TRBV7-8 and TRBJ1-2): GAGVSQSPRYKVAKRGQDVALRCDPISGHVSLFWYQQALGQGPEFLTYFQNEAQLDKSGLPSDRFFAERPEGSVSTLKIQRTQQEDSAVYLCASSQMGQFNGYTFGSGTRLTVV.

Note on this clone: Other DNA sequences in this specimen translate into the identical CDR3. The rearrangement links TRBV19 to TRBJ2-1; maybe TRBD2 (5 bases). The CDR3 contains 15 residues. Trimming took 6 bases from V and 1 from J, leaving 13 bases between them. Germline V gene sequence: CDR1 LNHDA, CDR2 SQIVND (reference sequence). CDR3 DNA: TGTGCCAGTAGCCCGCTAGAGGGATCCTACAATGAGCAGTTCTTC. Translation: CASSPLEGSYNEQFF. The full variable domain, completed using reference TRBV19 and TRBJ2-1, is DGGITQSPKYLFRKEGQNVTLSCEQNLNHDAMYWYRQDPGQGLRLIYYSQIVNDFQKGDIAEGYSVSREKKESFPLTVTSAQKNPTAFYLCASSPLEGSYNEQFFGPGTRLTVL.